This TCR beta chain appears in the sequencing data of a study of blood T cell repertoires in COVID-19. The assay was immunoSEQ multiplex PCR, and TCRdb's table has in-frame clones only and misses some. The sample records about 110,000 clones, around 83% being singletons. The ends lost 5 bases at V and 5 bases at J; junction bases unmatched: 5. The germline V gene encodes CDR1 SGHTA and CDR2 FQGTGA. The CDR3 covers 15 residues. This rearrangement joins TRBV7-3 to TRBJ2-2; 10 nucleotides line up with TRBD1. This receptor was taken from a human donor in a cohort sampled during active COVID-19. The sequenced sample was peripheral blood. The CDR3 DNA reads TGTGCCAGCAGCGCAGGGACAGGGGTGACCGGGGAGCTGTTTTTT. Residues: CASSAGTGVTGELFF.